The clone carrying this T cell receptor (beta chain) came up many times. As yet, its antigen is unknown. TCRdb redid the calling of the reads with MiXCR, one entry per CDR3 protein. The top ten hold roughly 4.4% of the sample, which has fewer than 80,000 distinct CDR3 sequences, 3.5% to 4.5% seen once. V was pared by 0 bases and J by 6 bases, with 13 bases between. The CDR3 is 16 residues long. The germline gives CDR1 SGHRS, CDR2 YFSETQ. The sample comes from a study of T cell repertoires in cytomegalovirus infection. Study details: The public TCR beta signatures pointed to both CMV infection and matching HLA type. Study results and limitations: Using cumulative public TCR beta family frequency, the authors identified those who carried CMV together with the relevant HLA. Dominant in the ex vivo response were TCR beta clonotypes restricted by HLA-C and specific for CMV.

The origin of this receptor is a human donor in good health (CMV status not recorded). Some clones in this sample may be carry-over from other donors' samples. V usage is TRBV5-1 and J usage is TRBJ1-6; D perhaps matches TRBD1 (5 bases). Sequencing used PBMCs. CDR3 in DNA: TGCGCCAGCAGCTTGGGAGGGGTGAGGAGTAATTCACCCCTCCACTTT. The encoded protein is CASSLGGVRSNSPLHF.